The source of this T cell receptor beta chain is a study of cytomegalovirus exposure and HLA in healthy donors. Study-level information: Later analysis reported that the roughly 130 validation repertoires shared the platform of the 600 to 750 first-cohort repertoires. Findings and caveats of the study: Associated with cytomegalovirus, according to the listing, were about 160 TCR beta chains. Both high specificity and high sensitivity reportedly marked the classifier's diagnosis of cytomegalovirus status.

The ends lost 4 bases at V and 3 bases at J; junction bases unmatched: 12. This CDR3 spans 16 amino acids. Germline CDR1 SGHDT, CDR2 YYEEEE. As regards this clone: What it binds is unknown.

Only in-frame clones appear in the TCRdb table, and some are missing; sequencing was by immunoSEQ multiplex PCR. The data hold approximately 98,000 clones, with under 85% observed a single time. The gene calls are TRBV5-6 and TRBJ2-7, with TRBD1 matching 8 bases. Sequencing was performed on PBMCs. This clonotype originated in a woman under 30 in good health and CMV-seronegative. CDR3 region: CASSRRSGTGNYEQYF. The CDR3 nucleotides read TGTGCCAGCAGCCGGAGGTCCGGGACAGGCAACTACGAGCAGTACTTC.